A selection of T cell receptor beta chains follows, all from one sample in a study of radiation and T cells in renal cell carcinoma. The method was immunoSEQ multiplex PCR; TCRdb's version includes in-frame clones alone and lacks a portion of them. The sample contains around 15,000 clones, roughly 50% of which appear only once. The sequences come from tumor tissue, collected from a patient whose treatment included radiotherapy and nephrectomy. These receptors all stem from an older woman with renal cell carcinoma. CDR3s include the opening cysteine and the closing phenylalanine or tryptophan. D genes are given only for firm matches. For some rows the clone size is stated as once, few or many, or as a class when expanded; others skip it.

TRBD2 | TRBJ2-7 | TRBV9 | medium-sized | CASSPGGGSYEQYF | TGTGCCAGCAGCCCCGGGGGGGGGTCCTACGAGCAGTACTTC
. | TRBJ2-7 | TRBV21-1 | . | CARQTGGGDEQYF | TGTGCCAGACAAACCGGTGGTGGCGACGAGCAGTACTTC
. | TRBJ2-7 | TRBV11-2 | few | CASGRTPSYEQYF | TGTGCCAGCGGGCGGACACCCTCCTACGAGCAGTACTTC
. | TRBJ2-7 | TRBV4-2 | . | CASSQGFGNNLGEQYF | TGTGCCAGCAGCCAGGGCTTCGGGAACAACCTCGGAGAGCAGTACTTC
. | TRBJ1-5 | TRBV6-5 | . | CASSYSGGRGNQPQHF | TGTGCCAGCAGTTACTCTGGGGGGAGAGGCAATCAGCCCCAGCATTTT
. | TRBJ1-2 | TRBV2 | many | CASRGDTNHYGYTF | TGTGCCAGCCGCGGGGACACAAACCACTATGGCTACACCTTC
. | TRBJ1-1 | TRBV6-5 | . | CASSLNTGYTEAFF | TGTGCCAGCAGTCTGAACACAGGGTACACTGAAGCTTTCTTT
TRBD1 | TRBJ2-7 | TRBV7-2 | . | CASSHTQGAHSYEQYF | TGTGCCAGCAGCCATACACAGGGGGCCCATTCCTACGAGCAGTACTTC
. | TRBJ1-2 | TRBV28 | . | CASSTPAGHGYTF | TGTGCCAGCAGTACCCCGGCAGGGCATGGCTACACCTTC
. | TRBJ2-7 | TRBV15 | . | CATSRDGHYEQYF | TGTGCCACCAGCAGAGATGGCCACTACGAGCAGTACTTC
. | TRBJ1-1 | TRBV5-1 | . | CATRGGPTLTNTEAFF | TGCGCCACCCGGGGAGGGCCCACCCTGACGAACACTGAAGCTTTCTTT
. | TRBJ1-1 | TRBV4-3 | few | CASSQAYASPTEAFF | TGCGCCAGCAGCCAAGCTTACGCGTCCCCCACTGAAGCTTTCTTT
. | TRBJ1-3 | TRBV15 | . | CATSRDPLPSGNTIYF | TGTGCCACCAGCAGAGATCCGCTGCCCTCTGGAAACACCATATATTTT
. | TRBJ1-2 | TRBV28 | few | CASSFQVTAGGYTF | TGTGCCAGCAGTTTTCAAGTGACCGCAGGAGGCTACACCTTC
TRBD1 | TRBJ2-7 | TRBV7-9 | . | CASSPGQGQGKQYF | TGTGCCAGCAGCCCGGGACAGGGGCAAGGTAAACAGTACTTC
. | TRBJ1-6 | TRBV28 | . | CASSSGGADYNSPLHF | TGTGCCAGCAGTTCCGGGGGGGCAGACTATAATTCACCCCTCCACTTT
. | TRBJ2-2 | TRBV5-1 | . | CASSRPGNTGELFF | TGTGCCAGCAGCCGGCCAGGGAACACCGGGGAGCTGTTTTTT
. | TRBJ2-5 | TRBV6-1 | few | CASSEGSLQETQYF | TGTGCCAGCAGTGAGGGCAGTTTACAAGAGACCCAGTACTTC
. | TRBJ2-6 | TRBV29-1 | few | CSVMTVGANVLTF | TGCAGCGTTATGACAGTTGGGGCCAACGTCCTGACTTTC
TRBD1 | TRBJ1-1 | TRBV7-6 | . | CASSPGTGRNTEAFF | TGTGCCAGCAGCCCAGGGACAGGGAGGAACACTGAAGCTTTCTTT
. | TRBJ2-3 | TRBV5-4 | . | CASSLERYTDTQYF | TGTGCCAGCAGCTTGGAACGGTACACAGATACGCAGTATTTT
. | TRBJ1-2 | TRBV21-1 | once | CASSGEGPYGYTF | TGTGCCAGCAGTGGGGAGGGTCCTTATGGCTACACCTTC
. | TRBJ1-2 | TRBV7-2 | many | CASRALLHPGSGYTF | TGTGCCAGCAGAGCGTTACTTCATCCGGGTAGTGGCTACACCTTC
. | TRBJ1-4 | TRBV5-1 | few | CASSLATGAPNEKLFF | TGCGCCAGCAGCTTGGCAACGGGGGCGCCTAATGAAAAACTGTTTTTT
. | TRBJ2-7 | TRBV7-8 | . | CASSRDTYEQYF | TGTGCCAGCAGCCGTGATACTTACGAGCAGTACTTC
TRBD1 | TRBJ1-1 | TRBV9 | . | CASSVEGAGNTEAFF | TGTGCCAGCAGCGTAGAGGGGGCAGGGAACACTGAAGCTTTCTTT
TRBD1 | TRBJ1-4 | TRBV5-1 | . | CASSRTGSRVPTNEKLFF | TGCGCCAGCAGCAGGACAGGTTCTCGGGTCCCAACTAATGAAAAACTGTTTTTT
. | TRBJ1-5 | TRBV7-6 | large | CASSLASGNQPQHF | TGTGCCAGCAGCTTAGCGTCGGGCAATCAGCCCCAGCATTTT